This T cell receptor (beta chain) emerged from a study of human T cells and chemical hapten exposure. Whole-study context: Chiefly women, the patients showed alopecia areata, totalis or universalis.

Time point specified: patch test 1, 2 weeks after DPC sensitization. The treatment is: therapeutic diphenylcyclopropenone sensitization with weekly scalp DPC. It was unfractionated whole blood from which total RNA was extracted. Each donor was an alopecia patient between 18 and 70 years of age who qualified for DPC. TCRdb used MiXCR to reprocess the RACE reads, holding one entry per CDR3 protein. The sample gives about 37,000 distinct CDR3 sequences, around 6.4% of which show up once; about 10% is in the top ten. Germline V gene lookup returns CDR1 LGHNA and CDR2 YSLEER. The CDR3 contains 13 residues. V was shortened by 0 bases and J by 4 bases, with 4 bases between the two germline ends. Study findings and constraints: PT1 expanded TCR numbers tracked positively with patch test score.

As concerns this clonotype: What it binds is unknown.

This chain uses TRBV4-3 with TRBJ1-5; no clear D. The receptor was isolated from a woman in her thirties with alopecia areata. Some clones in this sample may be carry-over from other donors' samples. Sample: whole blood, taken in connection with sensitization to the hapten diphenylcyclopropenone (DPC). The CDR3 loop reads CASSQEQNQPQHF. The CDR3 DNA follows: TGCGCCAGCAGCCAAGAACAGAATCAGCCCCAGCATTTT.